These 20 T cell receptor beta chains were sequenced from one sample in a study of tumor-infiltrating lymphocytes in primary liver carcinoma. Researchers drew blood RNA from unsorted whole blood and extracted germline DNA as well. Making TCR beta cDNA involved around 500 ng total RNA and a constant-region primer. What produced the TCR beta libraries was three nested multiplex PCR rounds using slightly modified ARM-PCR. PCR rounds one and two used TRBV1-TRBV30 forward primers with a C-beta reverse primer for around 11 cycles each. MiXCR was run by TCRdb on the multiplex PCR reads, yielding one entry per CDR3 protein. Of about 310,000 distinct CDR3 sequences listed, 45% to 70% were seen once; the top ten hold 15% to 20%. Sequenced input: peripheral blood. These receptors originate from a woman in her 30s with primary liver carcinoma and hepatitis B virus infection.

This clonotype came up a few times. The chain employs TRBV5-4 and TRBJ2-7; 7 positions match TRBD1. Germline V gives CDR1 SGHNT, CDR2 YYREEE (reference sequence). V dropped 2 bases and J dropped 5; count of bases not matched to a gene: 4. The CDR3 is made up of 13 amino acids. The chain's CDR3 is CASSFKGANEQYF. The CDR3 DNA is TGTGCCAGCAGCTTTAAGGGGGCGAACGAGCAGTACTTC. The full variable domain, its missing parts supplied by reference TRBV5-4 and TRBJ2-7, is ETGVTQSPTHLIKTRGQQVTLRCSSQSGHNTVSWYQQALGQGPQFIFQYYREEENGRGNFPPRFSGLQFPNYSSELNVNALELDDSALYLCASSFKGANEQYFGPGTRLTVT.

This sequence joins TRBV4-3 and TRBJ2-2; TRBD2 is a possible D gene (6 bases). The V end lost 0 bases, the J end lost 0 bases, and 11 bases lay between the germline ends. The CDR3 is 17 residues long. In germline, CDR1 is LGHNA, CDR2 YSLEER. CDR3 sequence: CASSQDLSGPNTGELFF. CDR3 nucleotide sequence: TGCGCCAGCAGCCAAGATTTGAGCGGGCCGAACACCGGGGAGCTGTTTTTT.

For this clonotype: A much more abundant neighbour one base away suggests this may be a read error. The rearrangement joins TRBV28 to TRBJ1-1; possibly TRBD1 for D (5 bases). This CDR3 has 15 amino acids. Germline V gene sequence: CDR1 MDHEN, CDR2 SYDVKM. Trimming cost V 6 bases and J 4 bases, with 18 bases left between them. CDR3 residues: CASRPRSGRGTEAFF. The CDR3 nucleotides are TGTGCCAGCAGACCCCGATCGGGAAGGGGCACTGAAGCTTTCTTT.

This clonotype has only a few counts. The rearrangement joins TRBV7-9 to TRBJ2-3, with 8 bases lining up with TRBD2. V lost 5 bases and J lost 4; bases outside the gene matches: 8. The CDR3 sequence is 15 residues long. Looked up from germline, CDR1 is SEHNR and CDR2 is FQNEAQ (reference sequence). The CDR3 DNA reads TGTGCCAGCAGCCCGGGACTAGGAGGGTCAGATACGCAGTATTTT. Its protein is CASSPGLGGSDTQYF.

CDR3 in DNA: TGTGCCAGCAGTTTAGTAATGAGCCCCGGGGAGCTGTTTTTT. It is translated as CASSLVMSPGELFF. The chain uses TRBV12-3 or TRBV12-4 and TRBJ2-2; D is uncertain. The CDR3 sequence is 14 residues long. V was pared by 1 base and J by 6 bases, with 9 bases between.

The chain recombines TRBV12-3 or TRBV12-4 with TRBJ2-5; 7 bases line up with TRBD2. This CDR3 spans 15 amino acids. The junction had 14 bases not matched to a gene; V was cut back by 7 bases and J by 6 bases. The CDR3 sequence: CASNGSRAGAKTQYF. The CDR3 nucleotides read TGTGCCAGCAATGGTAGTCGGGCGGGAGCAAAGACCCAGTACTTC.

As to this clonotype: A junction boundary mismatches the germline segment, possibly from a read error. This CDR3 reads CANSLDGRKGLGEKLFF. CDR3 sequence (DNA): TGTGCCAACAGCTTAGATGGAAGGAAAGGTCTCGGGGAAAAACTGTTTTTT. The chain carries TRBV11-2 and TRBJ1-4; D gene unclear. CDR1 is SGHAT, CDR2 FQNNGV, per germline. The CDR3 runs to 17 residues.

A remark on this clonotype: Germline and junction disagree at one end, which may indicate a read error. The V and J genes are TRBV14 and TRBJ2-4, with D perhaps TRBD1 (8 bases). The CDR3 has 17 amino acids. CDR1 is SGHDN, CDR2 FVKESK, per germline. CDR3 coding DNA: TGTGCCAACAGCCAAGATGTGGTACAGGGGGGGTTAGACATTCAGTACTTC. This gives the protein CANSQDVVQGGLDIQYF.

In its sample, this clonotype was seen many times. The CDR3 DNA reads as TGTGCCAGCTGGGCGGGAGGTCTTGAGACCCAGTACTTC. Translating it yields CASWAGGLETQYF. The chain couples TRBV12-3 or TRBV12-4 to TRBJ2-5; 8 bases line up with TRBD2. After removal of 8 bases from V and 5 bases from J, the junction contained 7 bases not matched to a gene. The CDR3 contains 13 residues.

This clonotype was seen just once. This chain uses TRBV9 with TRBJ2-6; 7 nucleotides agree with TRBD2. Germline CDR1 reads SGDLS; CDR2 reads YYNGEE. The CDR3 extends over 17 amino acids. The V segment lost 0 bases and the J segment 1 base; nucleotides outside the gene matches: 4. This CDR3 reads CASSVDSAGSGANVLTF. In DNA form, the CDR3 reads TGTGCCAGCAGCGTAGATTCAGCGGGGTCTGGGGCCAACGTCCTGACTTTC.

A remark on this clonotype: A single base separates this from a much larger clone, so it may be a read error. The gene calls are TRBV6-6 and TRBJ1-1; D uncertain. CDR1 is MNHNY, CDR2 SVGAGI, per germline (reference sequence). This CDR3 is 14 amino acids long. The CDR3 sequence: CASSMSRMNTEPFF. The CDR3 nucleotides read TGTGCCAGCAGCATGTCACGGATGAACACTGAACCTTTCTTT.

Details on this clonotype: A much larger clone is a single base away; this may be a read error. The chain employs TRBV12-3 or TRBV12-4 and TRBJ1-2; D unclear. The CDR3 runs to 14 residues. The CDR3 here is CTSSFIGLNYGYTF. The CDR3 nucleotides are TGTACCAGCAGTTTTATAGGGTTGAACTATGGCTACACCTTC.

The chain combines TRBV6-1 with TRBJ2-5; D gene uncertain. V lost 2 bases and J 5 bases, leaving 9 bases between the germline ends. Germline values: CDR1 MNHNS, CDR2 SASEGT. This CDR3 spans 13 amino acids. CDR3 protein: CASSERIWETQYF. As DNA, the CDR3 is TGTGCCAGCAGTGAAAGGATTTGGGAGACCCAGTACTTC.

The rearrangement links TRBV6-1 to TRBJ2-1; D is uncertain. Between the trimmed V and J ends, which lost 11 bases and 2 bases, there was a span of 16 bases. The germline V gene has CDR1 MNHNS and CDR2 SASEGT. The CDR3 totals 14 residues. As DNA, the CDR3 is TGTGCCTGCTGCCCCTCCCCGACCTACAATGAGCAGTTCTTC. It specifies CACCPSPTYNEQFF.

The CDR3 spells CSSRQDITGPGYGYTF. The DNA for the CDR3 is TGCTCTAGCAGGCAAGATATAACAGGGCCCGGCTATGGCTACACCTTC. The V and J genes are TRBV4-1 and TRBJ1-2, with a tentative D call TRBD1 (6 bases). Germline-derived CDR1 and CDR2 are MGHRA and YSYEKL. The CDR3 has 16 amino acids.

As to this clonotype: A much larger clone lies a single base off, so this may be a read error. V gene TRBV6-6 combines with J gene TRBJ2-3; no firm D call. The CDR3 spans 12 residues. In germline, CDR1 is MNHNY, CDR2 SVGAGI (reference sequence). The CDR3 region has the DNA TGTGTCAGCAGTGACAATACAGATACGCAGTATTTT. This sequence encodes CVSSDNTDTQYF.

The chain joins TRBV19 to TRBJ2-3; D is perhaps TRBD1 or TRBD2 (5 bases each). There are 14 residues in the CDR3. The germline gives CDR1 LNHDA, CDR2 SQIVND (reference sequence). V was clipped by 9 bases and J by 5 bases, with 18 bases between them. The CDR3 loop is CASTPVGAGDTQYF. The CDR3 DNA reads TGTGCCAGCACTCCCGTTGGGGCGGGAGATACGCAGTATTTT.

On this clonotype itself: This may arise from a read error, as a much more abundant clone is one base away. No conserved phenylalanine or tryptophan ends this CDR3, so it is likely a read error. CDR3 bases: TGTGCCAGCTTGGGACAGTCAAACACCATATATCTT. Protein: CASLGQSNTIYL. The V and J genes are TRBV11-3 and TRBJ1-3; 7 bases line up with TRBD1. This CDR3 has 12 amino acids. From germline, CDR1 is SGHNT and CDR2 YENEEA. V was clipped by 8 bases and J by 6 bases; unmatched bases: 4.

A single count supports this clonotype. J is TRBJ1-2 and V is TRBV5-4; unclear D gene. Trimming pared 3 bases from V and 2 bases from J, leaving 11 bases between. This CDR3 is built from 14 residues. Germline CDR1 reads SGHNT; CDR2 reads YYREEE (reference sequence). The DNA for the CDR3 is TGTGCCAGCAGCTATAGGGTGGCAAACTATGGCTACACCTTC. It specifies CASSYRVANYGYTF.

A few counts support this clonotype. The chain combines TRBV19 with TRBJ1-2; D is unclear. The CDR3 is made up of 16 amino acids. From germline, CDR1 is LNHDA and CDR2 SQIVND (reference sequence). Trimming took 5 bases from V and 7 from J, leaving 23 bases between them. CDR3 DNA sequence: TGTGCCAGTAGTCCCCGCGGTGCGGGGAGCCGGGGTGGCTACACCTTC. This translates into CASSPRGAGSRGGYTF.